Listed here are 20 T cell receptor beta chains from one sample, sequenced in a study of control samples from healthy donors and cancer patients. The assay was immunoSEQ multiplex PCR, and TCRdb's table has in-frame clones only and misses some. The sample holds 140,000 to 150,000 clones, about 91% seen once. Specimen: blood. These receptors all stem from a man younger than 40 in good health.

The chain has TRBV2 and TRBJ2-7; D is unclear. The V and J ends lost 1 base and 0 bases respectively, with 13 bases between them. CDR1 SNHLY and CDR2 FYNNEI come from the germline V gene. This CDR3 is 16 amino acids long. CDR3 sequence (DNA): TGTGCCAGCAGTGAAGGAGGAGTGGAATACTCCTACGAGCAGTACTTC. Its translation: CASSEGGVEYSYEQYF.

The chain employs TRBV29-1 and TRBJ2-7; D ambiguous. V was clipped by 1 base and J by 4 bases, with 8 bases between them. Germline V gene data show CDR1 as SQVTM and CDR2 as ANQGSEA. The CDR3 runs 12 residues. The CDR3 DNA reads TGCAGCGTTGAAGGGACGGCATACGAGCAGTACTTC. This gives the protein CSVEGTAYEQYF.

The V and J genes are TRBV18 and TRBJ2-3; D is possibly TRBD2 (5 bases). The ends were cut back, 3 bases at V and 2 bases at J, with 18 bases in the middle. Germline V gene lookup returns CDR1 KGHSH and CDR2 LQKENI. The CDR3 contains 17 residues. The CDR3 coding sequence is TGTGCCAGCTCACCTCCGATGGCTAGCAGCTACACAGATACGCAGTATTTT. Translated, it gives CASSPPMASSYTDTQYF.

The V call is TRBV28, the J call TRBJ2-4; no clear D gene. The germline gives CDR1 MDHEN, CDR2 SYDVKM. The ends were cut back, 7 bases at V and 3 bases at J, with 10 bases in the middle. The CDR3 length is 13 residues. CDR3 nucleotides: TGTGCCAGCACCGATGGTGGCAAAAACATTCAGTACTTC. Protein sequence: CASTDGGKNIQYF.

The rearrangement links TRBV28 to TRBJ2-7, with D possibly TRBD1 on 5 matching bases. The V end was cut by 6 bases, the J end by 4 bases, with 10 bases between. This CDR3 is built from 12 residues. Germline V CDR1 and CDR2: MDHEN, SYDVKM. CDR3 region: CASSLREYEQYF. CDR3 in DNA: TGTGCCAGCAGCCTCAGGGAATACGAGCAGTACTTC.

The rearrangement joins TRBV2 to TRBJ2-3, with TRBD2 identical over 12 bases. Germline-derived CDR1 and CDR2 are SNHLY and FYNNEI. V lost 6 bases, J lost 2 bases, and 6 bases stayed unmatched. The CDR3 loop spans 16 amino acids. CDR3 coding DNA: TGTGCCAGCAGCACGACTAGCGGGGGAATCACAGATACGCAGTATTTT. Translation gives CASSTTSGGITDTQYF.

This clone has just one count. The chain has TRBV7-9 and TRBJ1-6, with 7 bases fitting TRBD1. This CDR3 comprises 16 residues. J gave up 1 base and V 5 bases, and 5 bases lay outside the gene matches. The germline gives CDR1 SEHNR, CDR2 FQNEAQ (reference sequence). This CDR3 is CASSQDRESYNSPLHF. CDR3 nucleotides: TGTGCCAGCAGCCAAGACAGGGAATCCTATAATTCACCCCTCCACTTT.

This clone was observed a few times. This chain connects TRBV2 to TRBJ2-3, with D maybe TRBD2 (5 bases). The CDR3 consists of 15 residues. Trimming stripped 3 bases from V and 0 bases from J, with 10 bases between. Germline V CDR1 and CDR2: SNHLY, FYNNEI. CDR3 sequence: CASSDGDFSTDTQYF. CDR3 sequence (DNA): TGTGCCAGCAGTGACGGGGATTTTAGCACAGATACGCAGTATTTT.

The chain employs TRBV2 and TRBJ2-3, with TRBD2 matching 7 bases. This CDR3 is 17 amino acids long. The J segment lost 1 base and the V segment lost 2 bases, leaving 9 bases of the junction unmatched. Germline V gene sequence: CDR1 SNHLY, CDR2 FYNNEI. CDR3 coding DNA: TGTGCCAGCAGTGAACTTTTAAGCGGGGTGGGCACAGATACGCAGTATTTT. Its translation is CASSELLSGVGTDTQYF.

A single count supports this clone. Here the CDR3 DNA reads TGTGCCAGCTCACCAAGGGAGAACAATGAAAAACTGTTTTTT. Its protein product is CASSPRENNEKLFF. The rearrangement uses TRBV18 and TRBJ1-4; D call uncertain. With 2 bases removed from V and 5 bases from J, the gap between germline ends came to 9 bases. This CDR3 has 14 residues. CDR1 and CDR2 (germline): KGHSH, LQKENI. The full variable domain, in which reference TRBV18 and TRBJ1-4 provide the parts outside the CDR3, is NAGVMQNPRHLVRRRGQEARLRCSPMKGHSHVYWYRQLPEEGLKFMVYLQKENIIDESGMPKERFSAEFPKEGPSILRIQQVVRGDSAAYFCASSPRENNEKLFFGSGTQLSVL.

This sequence joins TRBV28 and TRBJ2-1; 9 bases agree with TRBD2. Trimming took 4 bases from V and 3 from J; bases not matched to a gene: 16. Germline CDR1 reads MDHEN; CDR2 reads SYDVKM. The CDR3 is 19 amino acids. The CDR3: CASSSTVRASGAYYNEQFF. CDR3 sequence (DNA): TGTGCCAGCAGTTCAACCGTCCGGGCTAGCGGGGCGTACTACAATGAGCAGTTCTTC.

This clone has a single count. This chain links TRBV27 with TRBJ1-1, with D hard to call. V was shortened by 4 bases and J by 1 base, with 7 bases between the two germline ends. The CDR3 runs 13 residues. The germline V gene has CDR1 MNHEY and CDR2 SMNVEV (reference sequence). The CDR3 sequence: CASSSAGNTEAFF. CDR3 bases: TGTGCCAGCAGTTCAGCCGGGAACACTGAAGCTTTCTTT.

The chain combines TRBV9 with TRBJ1-2; no reliable D call. Trimming stripped 0 bases from V and 3 bases from J, with 6 bases between. CDR3 length: 13 residues. Germline lookup yields CDR1 SGDLS and CDR2 YYNGEE. This CDR3 is CASSVEIDYGYTF. The CDR3 nucleotides are TGTGCCAGCAGCGTAGAAATTGACTATGGCTACACCTTC.

The genes are TRBV4-2 and TRBJ2-7, with 8 bases lining up with TRBD1. CDR1 is LGHNA, CDR2 YNFKEQ, per germline. The CDR3 covers 13 residues. The V and J ends lost 7 bases and 3 bases, in that order; junction bases with no gene match: 5. CDR3 amino acids: CASTATGVYEQYF. CDR3 in DNA: TGTGCCAGCACCGCGACAGGGGTCTACGAGCAGTACTTC.

This chain joins TRBV9 and TRBJ1-4; 7 nucleotides align to TRBD1. V shed 0 bases, J shed 7 bases, and the junction held 18 bases outside the gene matches. The germline V gene has CDR1 SGDLS and CDR2 YYNGEE. The CDR3 contains 19 residues. In DNA form, the CDR3 reads TGTGCCAGCAGCGTAGGAGTCCCGACAGGGTCGGACCGTGCTGAAAAACTGTTTTTT. This codes for CASSVGVPTGSDRAEKLFF.

In its sample, this clone was seen a few times. The chain recombines TRBV7-9 with TRBJ2-3, with a tentative D call TRBD1 (6 bases). Germline V lookup: CDR1 SEHNR, CDR2 FQNEAQ (reference sequence). This CDR3 has 15 amino acids. With 0 bases removed from V and 1 base from J, the gap between germline ends came to 8 bases. The DNA for the CDR3 is TGTGCCAGCAGCTTAGCTCAGGGGCGCACAGATACGCAGTATTTT. Translated: CASSLAQGRTDTQYF.

In DNA, the CDR3 is TGTGCCAGCAGCGAGGAGGGGACTATGCCCGGGGAGCTGTTTTTT. It yields the protein CASSEEGTMPGELFF. The rearrangement uses TRBV9 and TRBJ2-2; TRBD2 matches 7 bases. CDR1 and CDR2 from the germline V gene are SGDLS and YYNGEE. The V segment lost 3 bases and the J segment 6 bases; nucleotides outside the gene matches: 8. The CDR3 totals 15 residues.

The V call is TRBV2, the J call TRBJ1-3; D not certain. Germline assignment: CDR1 SNHLY and CDR2 FYNNEI. The V end lost 2 bases, the J end lost 3 bases, and 2 bases lay between the germline ends. The CDR3 runs 12 residues. CDR3 nucleotides: TGTGCCAGCAGTGAAAATGGAAACACCATATATTTT. This codes for CASSENGNTIYF.

This chain joins TRBV28 and TRBJ1-5; D not certain. V was shortened by 2 bases and J by 3 bases, with 8 bases between the two germline ends. This CDR3 region has 14 residues. Per the germline V gene, CDR1 is MDHEN and CDR2 is SYDVKM. The CDR3 loop reads CASSLGDYNQPQHF. CDR3 sequence (DNA): TGTGCCAGCAGTTTAGGAGATTACAATCAGCCCCAGCATTTT.

CDR3 protein: CASSQGDRRGAKNIQYF. The CDR3 DNA reads TGTGCCAGCAGCCAAGGGGACAGACGGGGAGCCAAAAACATTCAGTACTTC. The chain is built from TRBV3-1 (or the pseudogene TRBV3-2) and TRBJ2-4, with 7 bases matching TRBD1. With V trimmed by 1 base and J by 0 bases, 6 bases remained unmatched. The CDR3 is 17 residues long. CDR1 and CDR2 from the germline V gene are LGHDT and YNNKEL (reference sequence).